This T cell receptor (beta chain) was identified in a study of blood T cell repertoires in COVID-19. Here immunoSEQ multiplex PCR was the method, and the copy in TCRdb shows in-frame clones only, minus some. The sample has hundreds of thousands of clones, about 89% seen once. What was sequenced was peripheral blood. This clonotype was sampled from a woman aged 55-70 years with acute or convalescent COVID-19.

CDR3 in DNA: TGTGCCAGCAGCTTAGGCGTTTTGGGGGGGAATTCACCCCTCCACTTT. Its translation: CASSLGVLGGNSPLHF. The chain employs TRBV7-2 and TRBJ1-6, with a possible D match to TRBD1 (5 bases). The V and J ends lost 1 base and 7 bases respectively, with 14 bases between them. This CDR3 spans 16 amino acids. Germline CDR1 SGHTA, CDR2 FQGNSA.